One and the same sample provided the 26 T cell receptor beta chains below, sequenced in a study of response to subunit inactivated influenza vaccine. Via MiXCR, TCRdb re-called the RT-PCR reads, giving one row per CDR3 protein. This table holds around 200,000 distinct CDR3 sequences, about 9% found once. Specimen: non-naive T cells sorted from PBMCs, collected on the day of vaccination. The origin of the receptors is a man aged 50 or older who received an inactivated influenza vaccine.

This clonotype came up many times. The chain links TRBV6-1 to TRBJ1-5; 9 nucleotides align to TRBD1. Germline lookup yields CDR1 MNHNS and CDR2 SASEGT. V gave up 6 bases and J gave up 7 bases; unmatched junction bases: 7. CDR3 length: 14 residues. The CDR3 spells CASSRQGGAQPQHF. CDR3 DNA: TGTGCCAGCAGCCGACAGGGGGGAGCCCAGCCCCAGCATTTT.

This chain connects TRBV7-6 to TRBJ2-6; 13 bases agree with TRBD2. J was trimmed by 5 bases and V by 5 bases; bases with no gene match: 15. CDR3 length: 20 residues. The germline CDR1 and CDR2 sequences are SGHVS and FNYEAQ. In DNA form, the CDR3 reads TGTGCCAGCAGCCAACCTGCACCGGGACTAGCGGGAATAAGGGCCAACGTCCTGACTTTC. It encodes CASSQPAPGLAGIRANVLTF.

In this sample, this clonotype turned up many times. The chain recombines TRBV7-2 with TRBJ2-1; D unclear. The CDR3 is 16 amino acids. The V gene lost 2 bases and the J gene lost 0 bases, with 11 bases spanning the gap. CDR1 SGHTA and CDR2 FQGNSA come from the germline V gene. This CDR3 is CASSLTPVSSYNEQFF. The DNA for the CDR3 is TGTGCCAGCAGCTTAACGCCGGTTAGCTCCTACAATGAGCAGTTCTTC.

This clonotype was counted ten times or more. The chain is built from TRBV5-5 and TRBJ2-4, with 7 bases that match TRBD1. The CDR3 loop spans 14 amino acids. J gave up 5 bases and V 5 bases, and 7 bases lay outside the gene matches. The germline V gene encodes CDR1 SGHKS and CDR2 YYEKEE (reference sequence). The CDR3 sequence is CASRRGDRENIQYF. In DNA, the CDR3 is TGTGCCAGCAGGCGAGGTGACAGGGAAAACATTCAGTACTTC.

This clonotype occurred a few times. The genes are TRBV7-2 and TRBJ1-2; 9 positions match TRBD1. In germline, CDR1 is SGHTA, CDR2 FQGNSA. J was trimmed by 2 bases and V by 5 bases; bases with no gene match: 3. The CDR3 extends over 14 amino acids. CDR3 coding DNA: TGTGCCAGCAGCGGCGGGACAGGGAACTATGGCTACACCTTC. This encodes CASSGGTGNYGYTF. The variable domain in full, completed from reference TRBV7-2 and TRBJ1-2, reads GAGVSQSPSNKVTEKGKDVELRCDPISGHTALYWYRQSLGQGLEFLIYFQGNSAPDKSGLPSDRFSAERTGGSVSTLTIQRTQQEDSAVYLCASSGGTGNYGYTFGSGTRLTVV.

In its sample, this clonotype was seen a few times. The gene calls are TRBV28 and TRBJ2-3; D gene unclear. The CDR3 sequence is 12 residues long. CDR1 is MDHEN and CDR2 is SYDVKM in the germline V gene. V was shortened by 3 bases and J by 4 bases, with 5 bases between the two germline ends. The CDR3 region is CASSFIPDTQYF. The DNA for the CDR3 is TGTGCCAGCAGTTTTATTCCAGATACGCAGTATTTT.

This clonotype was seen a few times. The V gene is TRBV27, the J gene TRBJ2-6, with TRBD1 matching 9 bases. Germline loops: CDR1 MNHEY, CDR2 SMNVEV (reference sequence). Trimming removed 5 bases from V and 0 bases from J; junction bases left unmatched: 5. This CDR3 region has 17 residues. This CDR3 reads CASSPGTGNSGANVLTF. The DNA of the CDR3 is TGTGCCAGCAGTCCCGGGACAGGGAACTCTGGGGCCAACGTCCTGACTTTC. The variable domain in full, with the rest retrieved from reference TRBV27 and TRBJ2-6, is EAQVTQNPRYLITVTGKKLTVTCSQNMNHEYMSWYRQDPGLGLRQIYYSMNVEVTDKGDVPEGYKVSRKEKRNFPLILESPSPNQTSLYFCASSPGTGNSGANVLTFGAGSRLTVL.

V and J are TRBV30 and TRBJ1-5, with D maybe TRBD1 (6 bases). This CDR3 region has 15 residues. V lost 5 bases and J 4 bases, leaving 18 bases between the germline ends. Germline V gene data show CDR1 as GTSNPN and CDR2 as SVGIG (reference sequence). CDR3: CAWGRKYRENQPQHF. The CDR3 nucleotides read TGTGCCTGGGGTCGGAAGTACAGGGAGAATCAGCCCCAGCATTTT.

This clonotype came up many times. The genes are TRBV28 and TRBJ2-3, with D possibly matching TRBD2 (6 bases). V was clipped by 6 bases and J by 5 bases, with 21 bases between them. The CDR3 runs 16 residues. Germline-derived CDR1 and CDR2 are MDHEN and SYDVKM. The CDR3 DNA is TGTGCCAGCAGGTGGGGGACGGGAGTCAGTGAAGATACGCAGTATTTT. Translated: CASRWGTGVSEDTQYF.

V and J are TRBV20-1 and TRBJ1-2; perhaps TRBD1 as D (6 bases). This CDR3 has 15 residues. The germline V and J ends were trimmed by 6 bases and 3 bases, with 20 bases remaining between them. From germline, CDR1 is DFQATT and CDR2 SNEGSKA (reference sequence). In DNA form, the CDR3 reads TGCAGTGCGAACCCTCGTGGGGGGCGAGACTATGGCTACACCTTC. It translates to CSANPRGGRDYGYTF.

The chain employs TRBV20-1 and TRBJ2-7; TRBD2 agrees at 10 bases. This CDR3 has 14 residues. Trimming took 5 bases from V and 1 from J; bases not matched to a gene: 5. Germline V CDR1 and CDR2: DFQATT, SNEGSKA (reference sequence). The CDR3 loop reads CSAVGLALSYEQYF. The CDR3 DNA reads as TGCAGTGCTGTGGGACTAGCGCTTTCCTACGAGCAGTACTTC.

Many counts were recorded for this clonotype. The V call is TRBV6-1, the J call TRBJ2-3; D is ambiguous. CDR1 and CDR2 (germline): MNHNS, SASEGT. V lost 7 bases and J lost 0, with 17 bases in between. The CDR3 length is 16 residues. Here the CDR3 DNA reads TGTGCCAGCATGAAAGAGAAAGCATTCAGCACAGATACGCAGTATTTT. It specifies CASMKEKAFSTDTQYF.

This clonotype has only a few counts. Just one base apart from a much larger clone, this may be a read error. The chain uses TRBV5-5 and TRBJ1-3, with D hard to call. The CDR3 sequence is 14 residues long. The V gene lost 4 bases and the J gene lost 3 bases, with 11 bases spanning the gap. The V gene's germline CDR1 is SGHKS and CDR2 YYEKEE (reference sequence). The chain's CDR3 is CASSTRVVGNTIYF. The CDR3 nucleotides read TGTGCCAGCAGCACTCGGGTGGTTGGAAACACCATATATTTT.

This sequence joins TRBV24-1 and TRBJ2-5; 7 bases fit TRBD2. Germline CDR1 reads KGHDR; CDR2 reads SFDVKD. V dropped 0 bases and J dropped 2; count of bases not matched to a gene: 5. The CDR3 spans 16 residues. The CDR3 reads CATSDLRAGRQETQYF. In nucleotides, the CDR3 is TGTGCCACCAGTGATTTGCGAGCGGGGCGGCAAGAGACCCAGTACTTC.

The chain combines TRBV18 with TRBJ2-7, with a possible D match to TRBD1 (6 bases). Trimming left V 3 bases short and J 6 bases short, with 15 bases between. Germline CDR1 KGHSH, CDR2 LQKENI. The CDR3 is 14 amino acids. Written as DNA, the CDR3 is TGTGCCAGCTCACCCCCGAACAGGGAGTCCGAGCAGTACTTC. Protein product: CASSPPNRESEQYF.

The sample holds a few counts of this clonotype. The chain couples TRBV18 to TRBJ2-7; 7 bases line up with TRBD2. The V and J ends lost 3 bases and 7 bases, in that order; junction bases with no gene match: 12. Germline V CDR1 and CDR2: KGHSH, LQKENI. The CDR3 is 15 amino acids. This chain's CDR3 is CASSPSGGPTGEQYF. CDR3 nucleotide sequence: TGTGCCAGCTCACCCTCGGGGGGTCCCACCGGAGAGCAGTACTTC.

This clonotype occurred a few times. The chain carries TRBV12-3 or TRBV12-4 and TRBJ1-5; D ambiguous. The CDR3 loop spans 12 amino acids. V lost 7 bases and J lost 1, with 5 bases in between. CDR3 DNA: TGTGCCAGCAAGAGGAGCAATCAGCCCCAGCATTTT. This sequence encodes CASKRSNQPQHF.

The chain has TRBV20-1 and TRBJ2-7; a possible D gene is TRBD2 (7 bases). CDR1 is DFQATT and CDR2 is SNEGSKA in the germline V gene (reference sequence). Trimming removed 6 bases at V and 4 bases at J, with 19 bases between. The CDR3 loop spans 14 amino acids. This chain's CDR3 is CSAGGAGPPYEQYF. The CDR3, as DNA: TGCAGTGCGGGGGGGGCGGGGCCCCCGTACGAGCAGTACTTC.

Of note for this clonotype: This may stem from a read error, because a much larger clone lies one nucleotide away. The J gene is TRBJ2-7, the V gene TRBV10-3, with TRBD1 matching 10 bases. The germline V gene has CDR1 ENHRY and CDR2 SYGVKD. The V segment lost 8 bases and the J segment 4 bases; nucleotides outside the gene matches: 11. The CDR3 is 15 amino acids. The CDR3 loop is CAIGSLDRGIYEQYF. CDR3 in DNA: TGTGCCATCGGTTCCCTGGACAGGGGGATTTACGAGCAGTACTTC.

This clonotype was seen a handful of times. CDR3 coding DNA: TGCGCCAGCAGCTGGGGGACTGGACACACAGATACGCAGTATTTT. It yields the protein CASSWGTGHTDTQYF. The V gene is TRBV5-1, the J gene TRBJ2-3, with D possibly TRBD2 on 6 matching bases. V lost 3 bases and J 2 bases, leaving 13 bases between the germline ends. The germline gives CDR1 SGHRS, CDR2 YFSETQ. CDR3 length equals 15 residues.

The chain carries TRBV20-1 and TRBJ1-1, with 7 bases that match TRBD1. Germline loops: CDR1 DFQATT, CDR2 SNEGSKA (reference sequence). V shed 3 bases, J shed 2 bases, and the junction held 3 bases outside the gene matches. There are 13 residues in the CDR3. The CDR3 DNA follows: TGCAGTGCTAGGAGGGACAGCAACACTGAAGCTTTCTTT. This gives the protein CSARRDSNTEAFF.

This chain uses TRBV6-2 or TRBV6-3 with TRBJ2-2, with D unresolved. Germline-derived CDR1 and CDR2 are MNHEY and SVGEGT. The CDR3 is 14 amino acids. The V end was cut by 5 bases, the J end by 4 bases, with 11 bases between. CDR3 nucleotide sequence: TGTGCCAGCAGTCTAGAACAAAGCACCGGGGAGCTGTTTTTT. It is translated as CASSLEQSTGELFF.

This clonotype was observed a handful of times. In DNA form, the CDR3 reads TGTGCCAGCAGCGTAGTTTCCACAGATACGCAGTATTTT. Its protein is CASSVVSTDTQYF. This chain joins TRBV9 and TRBJ2-3; no firm D call. The CDR3 length is 13 residues. Trimming shortened V by 0 bases and J by 2 bases, and 4 bases separated the two germline ends. Germline V gene data show CDR1 as SGDLS and CDR2 as YYNGEE.

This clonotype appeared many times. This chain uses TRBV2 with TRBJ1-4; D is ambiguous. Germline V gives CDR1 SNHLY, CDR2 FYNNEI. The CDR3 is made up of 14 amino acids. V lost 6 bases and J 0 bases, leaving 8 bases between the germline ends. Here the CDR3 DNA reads TGTGCCAGCAGGAAACAAGCAACTAATGAAAAACTGTTTTTT. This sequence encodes CASRKQATNEKLFF.

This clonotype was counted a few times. As DNA, the CDR3 is TGTGCCAGCAGCCAAGGAGGGGCCCTGAGCTCCTACGAGCAGTACTTC. Translated: CASSQGGALSSYEQYF. The chain couples TRBV4-2 to TRBJ2-7; D might be TRBD1 or TRBD2, each matching 5 bases. The CDR3 has 16 amino acids. V lost 1 base and J 0 bases, leaving 13 bases between the germline ends. Germline CDR1 reads LGHNA; CDR2 reads YNFKEQ.

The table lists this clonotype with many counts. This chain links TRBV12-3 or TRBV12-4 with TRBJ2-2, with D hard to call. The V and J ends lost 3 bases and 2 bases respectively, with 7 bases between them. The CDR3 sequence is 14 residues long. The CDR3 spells CASSLASNTGELFF. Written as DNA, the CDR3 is TGTGCCAGCAGTTTGGCCAGTAACACCGGGGAGCTGTTTTTT.